This T cell receptor beta chain comes out of a study of response to subunit inactivated influenza vaccine. MiXCR was run by TCRdb on the RT-PCR reads, yielding one entry per CDR3 protein. The table lists more than 150,000 distinct CDR3 sequences, approximately 11% of them singletons. As to this clonotype: Its antigen remains unidentified.

The study, taken as a whole, reports: Authors suggested few new T cells are recruited by each seasonal influenza vaccination.

This specimen consisted of CD8+ T cells sorted from PBMCs, obtained around 25 months after vaccination. The receptor was isolated from a man aged 45 to 75 who received an inactivated influenza vaccine.

This chain's CDR3 is CASSSTETGASTGELFF. CDR3 DNA: TGTGCCAGCAGCTCAACAGAGACAGGGGCGAGCACCGGGGAGCTGTTTTTT. The J gene is TRBJ2-2, the V gene TRBV6-2 or TRBV6-3; 8 bases match TRBD1. The V gene end was trimmed by 6 bases and the J gene end by 4 bases; junction bases not matched to a gene: 13. The germline gives CDR1 MNHEY, CDR2 SVGEGT. CDR3 length: 17 residues.